The rows below give T cell receptor beta chains drawn from one sample of a study of a mutant IDH1 vaccine in newly diagnosed glioma. What these receptors recognize is not known. Only in-frame clones appear in the TCRdb table, and some are missing; sequencing was by immunoSEQ multiplex PCR. The sample comprises around 62,000 clones, 89% of which are singletons, and around 1.9% rests with the top ten. This sample comprised PBMCs, obtained from a glioma patient whose treatment included an IDH1 peptide vaccine. The source is a man aged 35 to 55 with glioma. CDR3s include the opening cysteine and the closing phenylalanine or tryptophan. The order of the fields is D gene, V gene, clone size, J gene, CDR3 protein, CDR3 DNA. A D gene is named only where the DNA matches it firmly. Some rows mark clone size as missing; the rest say once, few, many or name a class of expanded clone.

.	TRBV7-8	.	TRBJ1-1	CASSLLRTSEAFF	TGTGCCAGCAGCCTCCTTCGGACATCCGAAGCTTTCTTT
.	TRBV5-4	.	TRBJ2-2	CASSRAVNPGELFF	TGTGCCAGCAGCCGTGCCGTGAACCCCGGGGAGCTGTTTTTT
TRBD1	TRBV19	.	TRBJ1-2	CASRLTGLNYGYTF	TGTGCCAGTAGGCTGACAGGGCTCAACTATGGCTACACCTTC
TRBD2	TRBV11-2	.	TRBJ2-3	CASSGRTSGRADTQYF	TGTGCCAGCAGCGGGCGGACTAGCGGGAGAGCAGATACGCAGTATTTT
.	TRBV19	.	TRBJ1-2	CASREPGTFIYGYTF	TGTGCCAGTAGGGAACCCGGGACTTTCATTTATGGCTACACCTTC
TRBD1	TRBV6-5	.	TRBJ2-2	CASSFPTGVNTGELFF	TGTGCCAGCAGTTTTCCGACAGGGGTGAACACCGGGGAGCTGTTTTTT
TRBD2	TRBV7-6	.	TRBJ2-5	CASSPPPSGQETQYF	TGTGCCAGCAGCCCCCCCCCTAGCGGACAAGAGACCCAGTACTTC
.	TRBV7-2	.	TRBJ1-3	CANSLLRRNGNTIYF	TGTGCCAACAGCTTATTGAGACGCAATGGAAACACCATATATTTT
TRBD2	TRBV28	.	TRBJ2-7	CASGGTSGSYEQYF	TGTGCCAGCGGGGGGACTAGCGGTTCCTACGAGCAGTACTTC
.	TRBV18	.	TRBJ1-2	CASSSVRGDGYTF	TGTGCCAGCTCGTCGGTACGAGGGGATGGCTACACCTTC
.	TRBV14	.	TRBJ1-1	CASSQGTRGNTEAFF	TGTGCCAGCAGCCAAGGTACCAGGGGGAACACTGAAGCTTTCTTT
TRBD1	TRBV5-1	.	TRBJ1-2	CASSDGGQGQGYTF	TGCGCCAGCAGCGACGGGGGACAGGGACAGGGCTACACCTTC
.	TRBV11-2	.	TRBJ2-3	CASSRGPPGDTQYF	TGTGCCAGCAGCCGCGGACCTCCAGGGGATACGCAGTATTTT
TRBD2	TRBV10-3	.	TRBJ2-3	CAISESGAADTQYF	TGTGCCATCAGTGAGAGCGGGGCGGCAGATACGCAGTATTTT
TRBD2	TRBV4-1	.	TRBJ2-7	CASSQPGLAGPYEQYF	TGCGCCAGCAGCCAACCTGGACTAGCGGGGCCCTACGAGCAGTACTTC
.	TRBV2	.	TRBJ2-1	CASSEALPGGFGEQFF	TGTGCCAGCAGTGAAGCGCTTCCCGGAGGGTTCGGTGAGCAGTTCTTC
.	TRBV4-3	.	TRBJ2-7	CASSRGPGAVTYYEQYF	TGCGCCAGCAGCCGTGGACCGGGAGCCGTAACCTACTACGAGCAGTACTTC
TRBD2	TRBV10-3	.	TRBJ2-3	CAISGAGGADTQYF	TGTGCCATCAGTGGGGCGGGGGGCGCAGATACGCAGTATTTT
.	TRBV5-5	once	TRBJ1-1	CASSLEGGSVTEAFF	TGTGCCAGCAGCTTGGAGGGTGGGTCGGTGACTGAAGCTTTCTTT
TRBD2	TRBV27	once	TRBJ2-2	CASSLISGPNTGELFF	TGTGCCAGCAGCTTGATTAGCGGGCCGAACACCGGGGAGCTGTTTTTT
TRBD1	TRBV11-1	.	TRBJ1-2	CASSLDRDSGYTF	TGTGCCAGCAGCTTGGACAGGGATAGTGGCTACACCTTC
TRBD1	TRBV27	.	TRBJ2-5	CASSVRTGAIQETQYF	TGTGCCAGCAGTGTCCGGACAGGGGCCATCCAAGAGACCCAGTACTTC
TRBD2	TRBV5-4	few	TRBJ2-7	CASSFGTSIREQYF	TGTGCCAGCAGCTTCGGGACTAGCATTCGCGAGCAGTACTTC